Sequencing of this T cell receptor (beta chain) was carried out in a study of T cell responses to AZD1222 COVID-19 vaccine. Whole-study results and caveats: Reports indicate that nearly half of spike-specific TCRs are directed at unmutated variant regions. At baseline, seropositivity was found in only five or six AZD1222 recipients. Donors were largely white British and mainly female; clonal diversity was possibly underestimated.

Worth noting for this clone: The antigen is undetermined.

Assay used: immunoSEQ multiplex PCR; TCRdb lists only in-frame clones, some missing. This sample has roughly 130,000 clones; approximately 92% occur once, and the top ten carry about 1.1%. The CDR3 runs to 16 residues. The V end lost 3 bases, the J end lost 6 bases, and 18 bases lay between the germline ends. Specimen: peripheral blood, collected 28 days after the second AZD1222 dose. The sequence derives from an adult who received the AZD1222 COVID-19 vaccine. This chain connects TRBV23-1 to TRBJ1-5; perhaps TRBD1 as D (5 bases). TRBV23-1 has ORF status, its function being uncertain. The CDR3 here is CASSHMDTLKSQPQHF. In DNA form, the CDR3 reads TGCGCCAGCAGTCATATGGACACACTTAAGAGTCAGCCCCAGCATTTT.